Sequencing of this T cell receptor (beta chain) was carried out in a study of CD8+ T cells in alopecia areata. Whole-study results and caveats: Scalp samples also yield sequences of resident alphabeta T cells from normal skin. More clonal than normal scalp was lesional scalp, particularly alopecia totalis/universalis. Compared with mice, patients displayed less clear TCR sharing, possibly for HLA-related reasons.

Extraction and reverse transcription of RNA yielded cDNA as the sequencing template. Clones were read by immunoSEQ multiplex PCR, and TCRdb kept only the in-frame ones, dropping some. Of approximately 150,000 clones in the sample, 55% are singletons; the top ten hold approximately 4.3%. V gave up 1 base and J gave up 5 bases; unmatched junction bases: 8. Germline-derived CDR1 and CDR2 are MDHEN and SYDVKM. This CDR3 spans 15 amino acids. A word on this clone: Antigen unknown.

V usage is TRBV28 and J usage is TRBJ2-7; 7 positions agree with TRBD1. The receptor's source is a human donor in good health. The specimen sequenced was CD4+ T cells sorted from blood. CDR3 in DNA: TGTGCCAGCAGTTTATCGACAGGGCTGATAGACGAGCAGTACTTC. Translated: CASSLSTGLIDEQYF. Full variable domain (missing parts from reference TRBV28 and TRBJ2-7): DVKVTQSSRYLVKRTGEKVFLECVQDMDHENMFWYRQDPGLGLRLIYFSYDVKMKEKGDIPEGYSVSREKKERFSLILESASTNQTSMYLCASSLSTGLIDEQYFGPGTRLTVT.